The next 25 T cell receptor beta chains were all read from a single sample in a study of T cells after yellow fever vaccination. TCRdb independently ran MiXCR on the 5' RACE reads; one entry per CDR3 protein. The sample contains roughly 500,000 distinct CDR3 sequences, 15% to 20% of which appear only once. This specimen was PBMCs, taken 15 days after the yellow fever booster vaccination. These receptors came from a man in his thirties or forties who received the YFV17D yellow fever vaccine.

The rearrangement links TRBV4-1 to TRBJ1-5, with a weak D call TRBD1 (5 bases). Trimming stripped 2 bases from V and 1 base from J, with 9 bases between. Germline assignment: CDR1 MGHRA and CDR2 YSYEKL. The CDR3 is made up of 15 amino acids. In DNA form, the CDR3 reads TGCGCCAGCAGCCAAATGAGGGGCAGCAATCAGCCCCAGCATTTT. Protein sequence: CASSQMRGSNQPQHF.

This chain connects TRBV4-3 to TRBJ1-1; D gene unclear. This CDR3 has 15 residues. With 3 bases removed from V and 5 bases from J, the gap between germline ends came to 16 bases. Germline V CDR1 and CDR2: LGHNA, YSLEER. The CDR3 nucleotides read TGCGCCAGCAGCCAGGCTCTCAACCTGGGTACTGAAGCTTTCTTT. Residues: CASSQALNLGTEAFF.

This clonotype was seen many times. One junction end does not reproduce the germline sequence, and a read error may be involved. The V and J genes are TRBV5-1 and TRBJ2-1; 14 bases align to TRBD2. Germline CDR1 SGHRS, CDR2 YFSETQ. This CDR3 is 16 amino acids long. The CDR3 loop is CASSLGGLAGVNEQFF. CDR3 bases: TGTGCCAGCAGCTTGGGGGGACTAGCGGGAGTTAATGAGCAGTTCTTC.

CDR3 coding DNA: TGTGCCAGCAGTTACGGTGGGACGTCCTACAATGAGCAGTTCTTC. It codes for CASSYGGTSYNEQFF. The V and J genes are TRBV6-5 and TRBJ2-1; TRBD1 or TRBD2 may be the D gene (5 bases each). The CDR3 spans 15 residues. Germline loops: CDR1 MNHEY, CDR2 SVGAGI. Trimming took 2 bases from V and 1 from J, leaving 9 bases between them.

This clonotype was picked up a small number of times. The V call is TRBV6-1, the J call TRBJ2-3, with 8 bases matching TRBD1. In germline, CDR1 is MNHNS, CDR2 SASEGT. V lost 6 bases and J lost 5; bases outside the gene matches: 10. CDR3 length: 15 amino acids. CDR3 protein: CASRELQGAGDTQYF. The CDR3 bases are TGTGCCAGCAGGGAACTCCAGGGGGCGGGAGATACGCAGTATTTT.

The V gene is TRBV27, the J gene TRBJ2-3; no reliable D call. V lost 3 bases and J lost 8, with 12 bases in between. From germline, CDR1 is MNHEY and CDR2 SMNVEV (reference sequence). The CDR3 totals 13 residues. CDR3 loop: CASSFTWSSTQYF. The CDR3 DNA follows: TGTGCCAGCAGTTTCACGTGGTCGAGTACGCAGTATTTT.

In its sample, this clonotype was seen a few times. The J gene is TRBJ2-1, the V gene TRBV18; TRBD2 agrees at 10 bases. The germline V gene encodes CDR1 KGHSH and CDR2 LQKENI. The CDR3 covers 17 residues. Unmatched junction bases numbered 7, after V lost 3 bases and J lost 2 bases. DNA of the CDR3: TGTGCCAGCTCACCTTTAACTAGCGGGATGACCTACAATGAGCAGTTCTTC. This sequence encodes CASSPLTSGMTYNEQFF. Full variable domain (remainder filled in from reference TRBV18 and TRBJ2-1): NAGVMQNPRHLVRRRGQEARLRCSPMKGHSHVYWYRQLPEEGLKFMVYLQKENIIDESGMPKERFSAEFPKEGPSILRIQQVVRGDSAAYFCASSPLTSGMTYNEQFFGPGTRLTVL.

This clonotype was counted a few times. V is TRBV7-2 and J is TRBJ2-3; 13 nucleotides agree with TRBD2. The ends lost 1 base at V and 4 bases at J; junction bases unmatched: 2. This CDR3 spans 16 amino acids. Germline CDR1 SGHTA, CDR2 FQGNSA. CDR3 in DNA: TGTGCCAGCAGCTTAGGAGGGACTAGCGGGGCAGATACGCAGTATTTT. Its translation: CASSLGGTSGADTQYF.

The rearrangement uses TRBV29-1 and TRBJ2-1, with 10 bases identical to TRBD1. The junction had 2 bases not matched to a gene; V was cut back by 7 bases and J by 8 bases. The CDR3 is 11 amino acids. From germline, CDR1 is SQVTM and CDR2 ANQGSEA. As DNA, the CDR3 is TGCAGCGGGGGACAGGGGTATGAGCAGTTCTTC. Translating it yields CSGGQGYEQFF.

The V gene is TRBV20-1, the J gene TRBJ1-4; D is unresolved. The CDR3 totals 13 residues. Germline CDR1 reads DFQATT; CDR2 reads SNEGSKA (reference sequence). The V and J ends lost 6 bases and 2 bases respectively, with 10 bases between them. For the CDR3, the DNA is TGCAGTGCAAAGGGTCTTACTAATGAAAAACTGTTTTTT. Amino acids: CSAKGLTNEKLFF.

The gene calls are TRBV20-1 and TRBJ1-1, with unresolved D. Between the trimmed V and J ends, which lost 3 bases and 11 bases, there was a span of 13 bases. Germline V lookup: CDR1 DFQATT, CDR2 SNEGSKA (reference sequence). The CDR3 spans 11 residues. The CDR3 region is CSASPSSVAFF. The DNA of the CDR3 is TGCAGTGCTAGCCCGTCCAGTGTGGCTTTCTTT.

In this sample, this clonotype turned up a few times. The rearrangement joins TRBV29-1 to TRBJ2-1; D is possibly TRBD2 (6 bases). The V end was cut by 1 base, the J end by 5 bases, with 12 bases between. CDR1 and CDR2 from the germline V gene are SQVTM and ANQGSEA. The CDR3 length is 14 residues. The CDR3 sequence: CSVEGLGDDNEQFF. The CDR3 region has the DNA TGCAGCGTTGAAGGACTAGGCGACGACAATGAGCAGTTCTTC.

The V and J genes are TRBV7-8 and TRBJ2-1; 7 bases are a match to TRBD2. The V gene's germline CDR1 is SGHVS and CDR2 FQNEAQ. CDR3 length: 13 residues. Trimming took 5 bases from V and 5 from J; bases not matched to a gene: 3. The CDR3 DNA reads TGTGCCAGCAGCCGGGACTACAACAATGAGCAGTTCTTC. Its translation: CASSRDYNNEQFF.

The chain joins TRBV5-1 to TRBJ1-2, with 9 bases identical to TRBD1. J was trimmed by 4 bases and V by 4 bases; bases with no gene match: 5. The germline CDR1 and CDR2 sequences are SGHRS and YFSETQ. This CDR3 region has 14 residues. CDR3 sequence (DNA): TGCGCCAGCAGCACCGGACAGGGGTCCTATGGCTACACCTTC. Encoded protein: CASSTGQGSYGYTF.

For the CDR3, the DNA is TGCAGCGTTGAACGAACCCGCGGAGCTAGCACAGATACGCAGTATTTT. This sequence encodes CSVERTRGASTDTQYF. The gene calls are TRBV29-1 and TRBJ2-3; D unresolved. The CDR3 runs to 16 residues. With 2 bases removed from V and 0 bases from J, the gap between germline ends came to 15 bases. Germline V gives CDR1 SQVTM, CDR2 ANQGSEA.

V gene TRBV20-1 combines with J gene TRBJ1-1; D possibly corresponds to TRBD1 (6 bases). The CDR3 is 12 residues long. The V gene lost 6 bases and the J gene lost 4 bases, with 12 bases spanning the gap. Germline CDR1 reads DFQATT; CDR2 reads SNEGSKA (reference sequence). DNA for the CDR3: TGCAGTGCCTCCCGACAGGCCACTGAAGCTTTCTTT. This translates into CSASRQATEAFF.

This clonotype occurred a few times. J is TRBJ2-7 and V is TRBV12-3 or TRBV12-4; D is uncertain. This CDR3 comprises 13 residues. With 6 bases removed from V and 2 bases from J, the gap between germline ends came to 11 bases. The CDR3 nucleotides are TGTGCCAGCAGCCCCCTTCTCGCCTACGAGCAGTACTTC. This sequence encodes CASSPLLAYEQYF.

As DNA, the CDR3 is TGTGCCAGCAGCTGGACAGGGGGCCTACCCGGGGAGCTGTTTTTT. It encodes CASSWTGGLPGELFF. The gene calls are TRBV5-6 and TRBJ2-2; 11 bases align to TRBD1. This CDR3 has 15 amino acids. V was clipped by 3 bases and J by 6 bases; unmatched bases: 4. The V gene's germline CDR1 is SGHDT and CDR2 YYEEEE.

The rearrangement uses TRBV7-2 and TRBJ2-1; no reliable D call. The CDR3 extends over 15 amino acids. The germline V and J ends were trimmed by 4 bases and 0 bases, with 10 bases remaining between them. Germline CDR1 and CDR2: SGHTA and FQGNSA. The CDR3 nucleotides read TGTGCCAGCAGCTACCTACCCAGCTCCTACAATGAGCAGTTCTTC. Its translation is CASSYLPSSYNEQFF.

The CDR3 coding sequence is TGTGCCAGCAGCGTCCGCGGCGTAGGGGTCTCGGTCGCAAAAGCCAATGAGCAGTTCTTC. Amino acids: CASSVRGVGVSVAKANEQFF. The chain joins TRBV11-2 to TRBJ2-1, with D perhaps matching TRBD1 (5 bases). V was cut by 5 bases and J by 6 bases, with 32 bases left in between. Germline V CDR1 and CDR2: SGHAT, FQNNGV. The CDR3 length is 20 residues.

This clonotype showed up just a few times. The chain recombines TRBV7-2 with TRBJ2-5; D is uncertain. CDR1 and CDR2 from the germline V gene are SGHTA and FQGNSA. Trimming took 3 bases from V and 6 from J, leaving 11 bases between them. The CDR3 is 13 residues long. The CDR3 here is CASSFGDGKTQYF. DNA for the CDR3: TGTGCCAGCAGCTTCGGAGACGGAAAGACCCAGTACTTC.

This clonotype was seen only a few times. The V call is TRBV7-2, the J call TRBJ2-1; 7 bases are a match to TRBD2. The CDR3 contains 14 residues. Looked up from germline, CDR1 is SGHTA and CDR2 is FQGNSA. Losses at the gene ends were 5 bases for V and 10 bases for J; bases not matched to a gene: 11. The CDR3 bases are TGTGCCAGCAGCCTATCCCTTCGGGAGGACGAGCAGTTCTTC. Translation: CASSLSLREDEQFF.

This clonotype was counted a few times. The V call is TRBV7-3, the J call TRBJ2-7, with D perhaps TRBD1 or TRBD2 (5 bases each). Trimming cost V 1 base and J 6 bases, with 10 bases left between them. Per germline, CDR1 SGHTA and CDR2 FQGTGA. This CDR3 comprises 13 residues. The CDR3 protein is CASSLRGVGEQYF. The CDR3, as DNA: TGTGCCAGCAGCTTAAGAGGGGTAGGCGAGCAGTACTTC.

This clonotype was detected only a few times. V usage is TRBV20-1 and J usage is TRBJ2-1; D possibly matches TRBD1 or TRBD2 (5 bases each). V was clipped by 6 bases and J by 7 bases, with 19 bases between them. The CDR3 consists of 14 residues. Germline V gene sequence: CDR1 DFQATT, CDR2 SNEGSKA (reference sequence). DNA of the CDR3: TGCAGTGCCAACCTTCGGGACCAACCTAATGAGCAGTTCTTC. Its translation is CSANLRDQPNEQFF.

This clonotype was counted a few times. This chain links TRBV10-1 with TRBJ1-2, with D tentatively TRBD1 (6 bases). CDR1 is WNHNN, CDR2 SYGVQD, per germline (reference sequence). The V gene lost 5 bases and the J gene lost 4 bases, with 11 bases spanning the gap. The CDR3 contains 13 residues. The CDR3 loop is CASSYRVGYGYTF. The CDR3 DNA reads TGCGCCAGCAGTTACAGGGTCGGCTATGGCTACACCTTC.